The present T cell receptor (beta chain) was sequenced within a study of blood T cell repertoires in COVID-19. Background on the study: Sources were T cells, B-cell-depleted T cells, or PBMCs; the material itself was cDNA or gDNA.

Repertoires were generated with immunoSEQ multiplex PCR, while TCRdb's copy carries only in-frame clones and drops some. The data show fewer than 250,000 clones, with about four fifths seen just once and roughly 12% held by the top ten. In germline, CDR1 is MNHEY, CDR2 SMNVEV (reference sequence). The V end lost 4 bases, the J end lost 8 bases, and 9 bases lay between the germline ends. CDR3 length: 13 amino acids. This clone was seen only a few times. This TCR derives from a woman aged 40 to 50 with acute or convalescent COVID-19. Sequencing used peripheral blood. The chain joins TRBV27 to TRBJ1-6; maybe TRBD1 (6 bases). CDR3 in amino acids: CASSYRVYSPLHF. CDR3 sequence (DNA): TGTGCCAGCAGTTACAGGGTTTATTCACCCCTCCACTTT.